This T cell receptor beta chain was documented in a study of shared clonotypes between healthy human individuals. Study outcomes and limitations: It was the non-shared clonotypes that had lower generation probabilities than clonotypes shared by all four donors. Shared clonotypes: 4.5% to 5% naive CD4, around 3.5% naive CD8, 2% to 2.5% memory CD4, 0.4% to 0.45% memory CD8.

Naive CD8 cells lacked CD45RO and underwent positive selection for CCR7, leaving out terminally differentiated effector memory CD45RA+ cells. As for this clone: Antigen unknown.

V was shortened by 0 bases and J by 1 base, with 13 bases between the two germline ends. The CDR3 spans 16 residues. CDR1 SQVTM and CDR2 ANQGSEA come from the germline V gene. Here immunoSEQ multiplex PCR was the method, and the copy in TCRdb shows in-frame clones only, minus some. Of 1.5 million to 2.5 million clones listed, approximately 94% are singletons. The specimen sequenced was naive CD8+ T cells sorted from blood. This chain joins TRBV29-1 and TRBJ2-1; maybe TRBD2 (6 bases). This receptor was taken from a man between 18 and 35 years old in good health. The CDR3 nucleotides are TGCAGCGTTGAAGATCTGAGGAGGGAGTCCTACAATGAGCAGTTCTTC. Translation gives CSVEDLRRESYNEQFF.